This T cell receptor (beta chain) was obtained from a study of shared clonotypes between healthy human individuals. Here immunoSEQ multiplex PCR was the method, and the copy in TCRdb shows in-frame clones only, minus some. The data show a few million clones, approximately 95% seen once. The clonotype comes from a man between 18 and 29 years old in good health. Some clones in this sample may be carry-over from other donors' samples. Source material: naive CD4+ T cells from PBMCs. The subset: CD45RA+ positively selected.

The CDR3 coding sequence is TGTGCCATCAGTGCGGCAGGTTACAATGAGCAGTTCTTC. This encodes CAISAAGYNEQFF. V and J are TRBV10-3 and TRBJ2-1, with unresolved D. The CDR3 is made up of 13 amino acids. Germline CDR1 is ENHRY and CDR2 is SYGVKD. Trimming removed 4 bases from V and 4 bases from J, with 8 bases in between.